A single T cell receptor beta chain is shown here with its context. It has no known antigen specificity. No base quality values were provided; no much bigger clone lies one nucleotide off. This sample is drawn from a study of spatial heterogeneity in lung cancer (dated by TCRdb to the late 2010s). Concerning the study at large: More beta-chain than alpha-chain transcripts were consistently detected, likely reflecting higher beta-chain transcript abundance. In the raw uncorrected reads, each unique combination of TCR and UMI appeared on average more than ten times. At surgery, both alpha and beta chains were TCR-sequenced in roughly 200 tumor regions, about 64 matched nontumor lung samples and 56 PBMC samples. The study quantitatively compared TCR alpha and beta repertoires across multiple tumor regions, matched nontumor lung and blood in non-small cell lung cancer. Nonsynonymous mutation counts, determined by whole-exome sequencing of tumor tissue, were related to features of the TCR repertoire.

Taken with the paper, the label for time point translates to: sample taken at primary tumor resection. Without any cell sorting, TCR sequencing was performed on whole RNA extracted either from tumor and nontumor lung tissue or from cryopreserved PBMC samples. Samples were obtained from about 75 patients with early-stage, untreated non-small cell lung cancer from the lung TRACERx cohort. Patients were selected for TCR sequencing only if sufficient RNA was available from at least two tumor regions. The library was obtained by 5' RACE. Sequencing relied on a NextSeq 500. In the TCR library protocol, a unique molecular identifier was attached to each TCR cDNA molecule so that PCR and sequencing errors could be corrected. For the original study's pipeline: TCR identification, UMI-based error correction and CDR3 extraction were performed with Decombinator tools. TCRs above a frequency of 2 per 1,000, corresponding to the top 1% of the tumor frequency distribution, were defined as expanded. Renyi diversity was calculated using the R vegan package after each repertoire was subsampled 100 times to 5,000 TCRs. CDR3 similarity networks were constructed using string-kernel similarity of amino acid triplets, with links drawn between CDR3s whose pairwise similarity was above 0.82. TCRdb reworked the public reads: Q25 trimming with fastp, MiXCR clone assembly, productive beta chains retained. A single entry per CDR3 protein holds the most common genes and DNA from its merged rows. Here the V and J calls rest on TCRdb's processing, not on the authors' analysis. Recorded for this sample are tens of thousands of distinct CDR3 sequences; 5.2% of them occurred a single time. About a quarter of the sample belongs to the ten largest clones.

Overall study results and their limits: Confirming at a functional level the hypothesis that regional TCRs recognize regional mutations was considered to require additional single-cell paired TCR alpha and beta sequencing. Ubiquitous expanded tumor TCRs were found in blood more often at tumor resection than at routine follow-up.

Ends trimmed: V by 5 bases, J by 2 bases; bases unmatched to a gene: 2. Taken from cysteine to phenylalanine, the CDR3 has 13 residues. Of all the DNA, just the CDR3 is kept, 39 bases in frame from base 1. Sequences SGHTA (CDR1) and FQGNSA (CDR2) are obtained from the germline V gene. The chain links TRBV7-2 with TRBJ2-5, with 7 bases in between that match TRBD1. Sample: PBMCs, taken at surgery. The sequence derives from a female donor with early-stage non-small cell lung cancer. The CDR3 corresponds to CASSRDRQETQYF. The DNA sequence reads TGTGCCAGCAGCCGGGACAGACAAGAGACCCAGTACTTC.